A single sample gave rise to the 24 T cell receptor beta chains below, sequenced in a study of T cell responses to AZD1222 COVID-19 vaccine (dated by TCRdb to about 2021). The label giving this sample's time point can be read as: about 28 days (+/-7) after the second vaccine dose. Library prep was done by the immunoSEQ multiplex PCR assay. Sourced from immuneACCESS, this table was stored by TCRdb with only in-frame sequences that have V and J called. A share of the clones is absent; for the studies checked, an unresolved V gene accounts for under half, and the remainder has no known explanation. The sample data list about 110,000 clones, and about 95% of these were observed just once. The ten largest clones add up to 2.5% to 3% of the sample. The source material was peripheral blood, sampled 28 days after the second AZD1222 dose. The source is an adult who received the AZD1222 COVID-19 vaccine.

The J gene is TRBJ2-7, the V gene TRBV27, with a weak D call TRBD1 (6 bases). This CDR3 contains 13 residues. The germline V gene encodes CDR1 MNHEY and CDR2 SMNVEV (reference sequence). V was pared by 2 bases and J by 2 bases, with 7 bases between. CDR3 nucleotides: TGTGCCAGCAGTTTAACAGGGACCTACGAGCAGTACTTC. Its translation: CASSLTGTYEQYF.

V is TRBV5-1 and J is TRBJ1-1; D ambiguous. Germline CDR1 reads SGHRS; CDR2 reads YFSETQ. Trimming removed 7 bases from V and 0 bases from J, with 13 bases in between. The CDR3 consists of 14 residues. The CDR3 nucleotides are TGCGCCAGCCCTCAAAGACGACTGAACACTGAAGCTTTCTTT. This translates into CASPQRRLNTEAFF.

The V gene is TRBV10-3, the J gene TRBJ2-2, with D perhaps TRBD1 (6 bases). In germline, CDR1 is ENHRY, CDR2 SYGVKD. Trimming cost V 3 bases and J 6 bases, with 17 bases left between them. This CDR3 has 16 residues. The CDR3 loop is CAISDPRTGLAGELFF. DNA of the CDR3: TGTGCCATCAGTGACCCGAGAACAGGGTTGGCCGGGGAGCTGTTTTTT.

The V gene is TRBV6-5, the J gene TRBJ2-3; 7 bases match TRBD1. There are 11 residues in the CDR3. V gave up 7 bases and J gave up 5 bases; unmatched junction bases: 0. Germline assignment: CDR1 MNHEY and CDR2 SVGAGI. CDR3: CASNRGDTQYF. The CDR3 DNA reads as TGTGCCAGCAACAGGGGAGATACGCAGTATTTT.

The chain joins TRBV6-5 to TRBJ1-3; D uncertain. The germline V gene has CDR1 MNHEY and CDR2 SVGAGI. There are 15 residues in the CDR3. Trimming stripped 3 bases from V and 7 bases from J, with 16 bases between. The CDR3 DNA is TGTGCCAGCAGTTATGACCCGGCTTTATGGAACACCATATATTTT. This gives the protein CASSYDPALWNTIYF.

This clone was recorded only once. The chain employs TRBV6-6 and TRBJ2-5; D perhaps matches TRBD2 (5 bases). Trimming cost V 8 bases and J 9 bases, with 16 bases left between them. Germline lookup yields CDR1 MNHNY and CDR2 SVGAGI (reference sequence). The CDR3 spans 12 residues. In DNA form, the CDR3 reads TGTGCCAGCTCGGGCTCGGGGTTGGCCCAGTACTTC. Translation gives CASSGSGLAQYF.

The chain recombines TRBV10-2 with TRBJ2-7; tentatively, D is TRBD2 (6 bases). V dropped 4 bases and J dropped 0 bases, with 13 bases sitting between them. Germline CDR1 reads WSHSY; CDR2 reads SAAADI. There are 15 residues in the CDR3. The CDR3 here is CASSGPGLTSYEQYF. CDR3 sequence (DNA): TGCGCCAGCAGTGGGCCGGGACTCACCTCCTACGAGCAGTACTTC.

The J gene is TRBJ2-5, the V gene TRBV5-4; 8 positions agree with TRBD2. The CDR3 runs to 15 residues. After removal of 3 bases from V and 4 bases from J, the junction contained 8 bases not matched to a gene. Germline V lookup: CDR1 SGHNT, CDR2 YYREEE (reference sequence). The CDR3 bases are TGTGCCAGCAGCTCCCTGGCGGGGGGCATAGAGACCCAGTACTTC. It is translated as CASSSLAGGIETQYF.

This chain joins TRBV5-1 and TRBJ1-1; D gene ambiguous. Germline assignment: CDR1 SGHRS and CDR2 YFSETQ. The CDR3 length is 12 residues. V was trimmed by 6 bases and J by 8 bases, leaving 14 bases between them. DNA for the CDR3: TGCGCCAGCACCAAAAACCCGGGCGAAGCTTTCTTT. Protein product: CASTKNPGEAFF. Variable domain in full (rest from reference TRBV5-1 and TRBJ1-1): KAGVTQTPRYLIKTRGQQVTLSCSPISGHRSVSWYQQTPGQGLQFLFEYFSETQRNKGNFPGRFSGRQFSNSRSEMNVSTLELGDSALYLCASTKNPGEAFFGQGTRLTVV.

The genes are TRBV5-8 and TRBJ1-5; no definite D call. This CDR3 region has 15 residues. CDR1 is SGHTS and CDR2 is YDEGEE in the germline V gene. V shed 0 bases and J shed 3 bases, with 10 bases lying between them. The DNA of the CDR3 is TGTGCCAGCAGCTTGGCAGGCCGGTACAATCAGCCCCAGCATTTT. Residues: CASSLAGRYNQPQHF.

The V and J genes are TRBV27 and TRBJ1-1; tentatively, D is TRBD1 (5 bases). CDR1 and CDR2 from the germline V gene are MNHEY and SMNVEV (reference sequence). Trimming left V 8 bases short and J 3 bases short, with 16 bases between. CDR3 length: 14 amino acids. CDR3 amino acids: CASWVGGVDTEAFF. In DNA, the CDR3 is TGTGCCAGCTGGGTCGGGGGGGTCGACACTGAAGCTTTCTTT.

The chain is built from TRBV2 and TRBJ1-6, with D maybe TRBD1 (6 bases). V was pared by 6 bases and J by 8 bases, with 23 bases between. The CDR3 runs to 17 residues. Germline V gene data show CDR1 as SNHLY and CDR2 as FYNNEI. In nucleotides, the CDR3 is TGTGCCAGCAGACACACAACAGGGTGGGGATATGATTCACCCCTCCACTTT. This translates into CASRHTTGWGYDSPLHF.

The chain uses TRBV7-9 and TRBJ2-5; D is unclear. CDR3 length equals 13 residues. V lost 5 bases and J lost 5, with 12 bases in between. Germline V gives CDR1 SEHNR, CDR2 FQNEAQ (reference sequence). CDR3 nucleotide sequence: TGTGCCAGCAGCCTTCGACTTGGCGAGACCCAGTACTTC. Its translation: CASSLRLGETQYF.

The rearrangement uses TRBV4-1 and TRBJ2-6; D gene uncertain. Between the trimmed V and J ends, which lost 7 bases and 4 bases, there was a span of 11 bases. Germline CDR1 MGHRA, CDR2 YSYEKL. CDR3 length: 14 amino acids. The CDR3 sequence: CASKTEAGANVLTF. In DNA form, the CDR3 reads TGCGCCAGCAAAACAGAAGCAGGGGCCAACGTCCTGACTTTC.

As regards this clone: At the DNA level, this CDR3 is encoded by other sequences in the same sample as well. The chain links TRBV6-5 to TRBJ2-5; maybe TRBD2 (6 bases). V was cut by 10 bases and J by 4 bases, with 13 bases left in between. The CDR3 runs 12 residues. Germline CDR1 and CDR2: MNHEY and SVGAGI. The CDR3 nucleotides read TGTGCCACCCGTGGGGGGAGAGAGACCCAGTACTTC. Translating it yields CATRGGRETQYF.

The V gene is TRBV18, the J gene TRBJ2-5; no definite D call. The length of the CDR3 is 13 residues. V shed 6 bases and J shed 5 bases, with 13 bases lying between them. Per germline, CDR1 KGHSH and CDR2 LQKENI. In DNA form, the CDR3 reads TGTGCCAGCTCTTCCGGTGATCGGGAGACCCAGTACTTC. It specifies CASSSGDRETQYF.

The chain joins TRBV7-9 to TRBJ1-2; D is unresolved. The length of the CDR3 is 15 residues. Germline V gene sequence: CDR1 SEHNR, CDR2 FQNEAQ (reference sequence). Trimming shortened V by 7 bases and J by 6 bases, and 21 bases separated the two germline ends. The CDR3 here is CASTSFSRSEDGYTF. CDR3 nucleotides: TGTGCCAGCACCTCGTTTAGCAGGAGTGAAGATGGCTACACCTTC.

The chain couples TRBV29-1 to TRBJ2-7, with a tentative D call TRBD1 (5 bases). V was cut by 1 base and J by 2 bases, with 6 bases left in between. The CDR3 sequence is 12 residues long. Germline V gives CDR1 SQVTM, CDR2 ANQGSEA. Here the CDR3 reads CSVEGTPYEQYF. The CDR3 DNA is TGCAGCGTTGAAGGGACACCCTACGAGCAGTACTTC.

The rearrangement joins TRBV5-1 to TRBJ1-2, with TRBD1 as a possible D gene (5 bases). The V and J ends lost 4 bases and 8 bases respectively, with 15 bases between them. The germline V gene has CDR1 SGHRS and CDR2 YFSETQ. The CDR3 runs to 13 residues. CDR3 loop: CASSTGGSWGYTF. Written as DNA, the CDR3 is TGCGCCAGCAGCACAGGAGGGTCATGGGGCTACACCTTC.

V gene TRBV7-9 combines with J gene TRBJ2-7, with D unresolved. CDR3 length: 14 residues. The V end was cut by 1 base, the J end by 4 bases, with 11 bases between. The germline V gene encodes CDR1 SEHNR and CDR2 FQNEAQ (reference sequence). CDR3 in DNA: TGTGCCAGCAGCTTAGGTCCAGGTCGGTACGAGCAGTACTTC. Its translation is CASSLGPGRYEQYF.

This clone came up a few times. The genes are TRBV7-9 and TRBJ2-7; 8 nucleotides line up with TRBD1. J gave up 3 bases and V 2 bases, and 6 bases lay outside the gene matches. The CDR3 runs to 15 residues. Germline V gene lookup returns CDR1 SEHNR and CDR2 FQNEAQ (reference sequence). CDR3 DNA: TGTGCCAGCAGCTTATCAGGAACAGGGGGCTACGAGCAGTACTTC. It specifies CASSLSGTGGYEQYF.

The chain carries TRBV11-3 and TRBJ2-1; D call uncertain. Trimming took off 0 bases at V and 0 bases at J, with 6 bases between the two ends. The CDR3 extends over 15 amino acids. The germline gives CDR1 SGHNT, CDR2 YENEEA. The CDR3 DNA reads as TGTGCCAGCAGCTTAGAGACTCGCTCCTACAATGAGCAGTTCTTC. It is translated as CASSLETRSYNEQFF. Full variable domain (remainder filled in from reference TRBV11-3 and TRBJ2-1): EAGVVQSPRYKIIEKKQPVAFWCNPISGHNTLYWYLQNLGQGPELLIRYENEEAVDDSQLPKDRFSAERLKGVDSTLKIQPAELGDSAVYLCASSLETRSYNEQFFGPGTRLTVL.

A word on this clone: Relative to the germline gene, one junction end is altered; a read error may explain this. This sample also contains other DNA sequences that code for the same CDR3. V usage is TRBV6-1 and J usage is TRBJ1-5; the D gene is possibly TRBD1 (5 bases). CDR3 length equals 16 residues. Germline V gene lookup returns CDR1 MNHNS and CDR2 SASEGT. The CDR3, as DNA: TGTGCCAGCAGTGATGGGACGTTTTATAGCAATCAGCCTCAGCATTTT. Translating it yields CASSDGTFYSNQPQHF.

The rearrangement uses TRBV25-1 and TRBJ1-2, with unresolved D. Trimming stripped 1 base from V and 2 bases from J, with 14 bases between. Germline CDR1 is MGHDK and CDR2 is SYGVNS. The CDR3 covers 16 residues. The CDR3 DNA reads TGTGCCAGCAGTGAATCTCGGCAAACCTCCAACTATGGCTACACCTTC. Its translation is CASSESRQTSNYGYTF.